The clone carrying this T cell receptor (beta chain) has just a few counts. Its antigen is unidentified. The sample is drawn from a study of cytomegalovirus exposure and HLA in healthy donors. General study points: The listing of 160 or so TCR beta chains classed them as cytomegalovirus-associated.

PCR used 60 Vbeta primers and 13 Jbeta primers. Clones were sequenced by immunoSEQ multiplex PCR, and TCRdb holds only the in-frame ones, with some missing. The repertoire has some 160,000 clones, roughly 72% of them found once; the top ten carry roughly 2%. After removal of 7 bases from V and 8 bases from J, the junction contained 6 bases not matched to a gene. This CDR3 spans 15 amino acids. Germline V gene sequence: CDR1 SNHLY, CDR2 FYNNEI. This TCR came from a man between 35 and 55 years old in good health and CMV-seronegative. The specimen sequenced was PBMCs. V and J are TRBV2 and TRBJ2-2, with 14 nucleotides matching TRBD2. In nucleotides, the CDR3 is TGTGCCAGCAAGGGGACTAGCGGGAGAGGGGGGGAGCTGTTTTTT. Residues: CASKGTSGRGGELFF.